The rows below give T cell receptor beta chains drawn from one sample of a study of T cell clones after liver transplantation. Generated by immunoSEQ multiplex PCR, the TCRdb table keeps only in-frame clones and is missing some. The table shows more than 95,000 clones, with around 80% occurring only once. Source: CD4+ T cells from blood, taken approximately 45 months after liver transplant. Source of these receptors: a human patient who received a liver transplant. Some T cells may possibly be graft donor cells. CDR3s include the opening cysteine and the closing phenylalanine or tryptophan. D genes are given only for firm matches. Rows give clone size only sometimes, using once, few, many, or a class for an expanded clone.

TRBV4-2	TRBJ2-6	.	.	TGTGCCAGCAGCCAAGAGTCGGAGATCTCCTCTGGGGCCAACGTCCTGACTTTC	CASSQESEISSGANVLTF
TRBV9	TRBJ2-1	.	few	TGTGCCAGCAGCTCCTCGGGGGCCTACAATGAGCAGTTCTTC	CASSSSGAYNEQFF
TRBV19	TRBJ2-6	TRBD1	.	TGTGCCAGTAGTCGCCGGGGACAGGGGGCGCCTGGGGCCAACGTCCTGACTTTC	CASSRRGQGAPGANVLTF
TRBV7-8	TRBJ2-2	.	.	TGTGCCAGCAGCCGCGGGACAGACAAAAGGTCCGGGGAGCTGTTTTTT	CASSRGTDKRSGELFF
TRBV6-6	TRBJ2-6	.	.	TGTGCCAGCAGTTCCAGGGTGGGGGCCAACGTCCTGACTTTC	CASSSRVGANVLTF
TRBV6-5	TRBJ1-2	TRBD1	.	TGTGCCAGCAGCAGACAGGGGGCTAACTATGGCTACACCTTC	CASSRQGANYGYTF
TRBV19	TRBJ1-4	.	.	TGTGCCAGTAGTATAAGCGGGGGGCGCATAGTTGAAAAACTGTTTTTT	CASSISGGRIVEKLFF
TRBV10-3	TRBJ2-1	.	.	TGTGCCATCAGTGGGGGGAGGCCCCGGGGTTTGGAGAGCTCCTACAATGAGCAGTTCTTC	CAISGGRPRGLESSYNEQFF
TRBV18	TRBJ1-5	.	.	TGTGCCAGCTCACTTGGGCAGCTTCGTGAGCCCCAGCATTTT	CASSLGQLREPQHF
TRBV10-3	TRBJ1-5	TRBD1	.	TGTGCCATCGGGACAGGGAGCAATCAGCCCCAGCATTTT	CAIGTGSNQPQHF
TRBV28	TRBJ1-3	TRBD1	.	TGTGCCAGCAGGGGACAGGCGCCCTCCACCATATATTTT	CASRGQAPSTIYF
TRBV10-3	TRBJ1-6	.	.	TGTGCCATCAGTGGTCAGGGTGGCACCTATAATTCACCCCTCCACTTT	CAISGQGGTYNSPLHF
TRBV6-1	TRBJ2-1	TRBD1	.	TGTGCCAGCAGTGTGGGACAGAATAGCAATGAGCAGTTCTTC	CASSVGQNSNEQFF
TRBV5-3	TRBJ2-5	.	.	TGTGCCGGTACCAAATCTCCGGGGGGCGTAGAAGAGACCCAGTACTTC	CAGTKSPGGVEETQYF
TRBV7-7	TRBJ2-2	.	.	TGTGCCAGCAGCTTAGCCGCGGGTGGTGGCGGGGAGCTGTTTTTT	CASSLAAGGGGELFF
TRBV7-2	TRBJ2-5	.	.	TGTGCCAGCAGCTTAGCGCGGGTAGCGGAGGGGGAGACCCAGTACTTC	CASSLARVAEGETQYF
TRBV7-9	TRBJ2-7	.	.	TGTGCCAGCAGCTTCTGGCAGGCATACGAGCAGTACTTC	CASSFWQAYEQYF
TRBV19	TRBJ2-3	TRBD1	.	TGTGCCAGTAGTCCGTGGACAGGGCTAATTAGCACAGATACGCAGTATTTT	CASSPWTGLISTDTQYF
TRBV7-2	TRBJ2-1	TRBD2	.	TGTGCCAGCAGCCCCGGGACTAGCGGACGCTACAATGAGCAGTTCTTC	CASSPGTSGRYNEQFF
TRBV7-6	TRBJ1-3	.	once	TGTGCCAGCAGCTTAGTGTCCCCGGGACGTAGGGGGACCTCTGGAAACACCATATATTTT	CASSLVSPGRRGTSGNTIYF
TRBV19	TRBJ1-3	.	once	TGTGCCAGTAGTATACTAAGGGCCAGAGGAAACACCATATATTTT	CASSILRARGNTIYF
TRBV18	TRBJ2-3	.	.	TGTGCCAGCTCACCGGTCACAACCCGGGACACAGATACGCAGTATTTT	CASSPVTTRDTDTQYF
TRBV5-6	TRBJ1-2	.	.	TGTGCCAGCAGCTCCACGACAGTCTATGGCTACACCTTC	CASSSTTVYGYTF
TRBV29-1	TRBJ2-2	.	once	TGCAGCGTTGGTCGTGGGGGGACCGGGGAGCTGTTTTTT	CSVGRGGTGELFF
TRBV5-6	TRBJ1-2	.	.	TGTGCCAGCAGCTATGGACAGAACTATGGCTACACCTTC	CASSYGQNYGYTF
TRBV6-1	TRBJ2-7	.	.	TGTGCCAGCAGTGCGGAGCTATCCTACGAGCAGTACTTC	CASSAELSYEQYF
TRBV7-3	TRBJ2-7	TRBD1	.	TGTGCCAGCAGCTACGCGGACAGGGACGAGCAGTACTTC	CASSYADRDEQYF